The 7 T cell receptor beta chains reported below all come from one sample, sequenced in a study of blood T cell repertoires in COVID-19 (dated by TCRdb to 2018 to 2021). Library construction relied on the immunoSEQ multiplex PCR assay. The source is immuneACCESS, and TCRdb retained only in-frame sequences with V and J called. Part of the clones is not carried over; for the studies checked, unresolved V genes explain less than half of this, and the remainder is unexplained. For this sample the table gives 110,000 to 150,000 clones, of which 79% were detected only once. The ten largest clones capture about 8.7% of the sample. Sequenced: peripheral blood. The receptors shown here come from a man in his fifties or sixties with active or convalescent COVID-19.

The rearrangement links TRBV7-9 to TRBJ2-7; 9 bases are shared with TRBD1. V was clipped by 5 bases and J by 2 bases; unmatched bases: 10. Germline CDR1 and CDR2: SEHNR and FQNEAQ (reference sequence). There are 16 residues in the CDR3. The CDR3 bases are TGTGCCAGCAGCCCCGTGGGACAGGGATGGCCCTACGAGCAGTACTTC. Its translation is CASSPVGQGWPYEQYF. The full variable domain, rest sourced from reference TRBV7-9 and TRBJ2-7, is DTGVSQNPRHKITKRGQNVTFRCDPISEHNRLYWYRQTLGQGPEFLTYFQNEAQLEKSRLLSDRFSAERPKGSFSTLEIQRTEQGDSAMYLCASSPVGQGWPYEQYFGPGTRLTVT.

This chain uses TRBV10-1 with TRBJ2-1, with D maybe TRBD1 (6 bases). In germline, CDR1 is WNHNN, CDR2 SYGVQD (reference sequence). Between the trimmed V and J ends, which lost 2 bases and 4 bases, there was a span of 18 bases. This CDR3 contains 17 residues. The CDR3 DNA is TGCGCCAGCAGTGAGCAGGTCGGACAGCCTCAATACAATGAGCAGTTCTTC. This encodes CASSEQVGQPQYNEQFF.

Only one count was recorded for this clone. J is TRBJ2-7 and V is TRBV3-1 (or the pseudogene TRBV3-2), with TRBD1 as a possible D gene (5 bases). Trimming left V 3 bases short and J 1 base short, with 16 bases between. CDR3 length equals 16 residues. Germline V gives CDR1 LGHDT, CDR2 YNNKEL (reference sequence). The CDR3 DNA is TGTGCCAGCAGCCATGCCTCCCAGGGAAGATCCTACGAGCAGTACTTC. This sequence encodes CASSHASQGRSYEQYF.

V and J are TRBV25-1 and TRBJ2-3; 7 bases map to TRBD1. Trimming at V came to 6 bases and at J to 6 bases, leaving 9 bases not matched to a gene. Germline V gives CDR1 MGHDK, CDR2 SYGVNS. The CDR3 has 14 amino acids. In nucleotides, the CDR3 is TGTGCCAGCAGGGACGACAGGGCCCGTGATACGCAGTATTTT. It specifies CASRDDRARDTQYF.

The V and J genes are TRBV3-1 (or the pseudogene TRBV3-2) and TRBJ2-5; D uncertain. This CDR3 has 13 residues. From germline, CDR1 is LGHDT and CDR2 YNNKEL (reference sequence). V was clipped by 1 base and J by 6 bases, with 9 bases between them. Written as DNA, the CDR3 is TGTGCCAGCAGCCAAGTACGTGGGCAGACCCAGTACTTC. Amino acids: CASSQVRGQTQYF.

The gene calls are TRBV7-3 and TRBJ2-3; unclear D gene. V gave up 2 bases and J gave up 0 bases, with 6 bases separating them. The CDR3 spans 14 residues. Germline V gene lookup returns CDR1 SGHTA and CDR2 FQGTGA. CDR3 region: CASSLAISTDTQYF. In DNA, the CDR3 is TGTGCCAGCAGCTTAGCTATAAGCACAGATACGCAGTATTTT.

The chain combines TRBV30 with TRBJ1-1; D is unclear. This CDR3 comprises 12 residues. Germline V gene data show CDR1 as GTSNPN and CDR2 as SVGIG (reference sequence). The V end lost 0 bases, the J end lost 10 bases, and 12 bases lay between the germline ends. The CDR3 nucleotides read TGTGCCTGGAGTGTATCCCGGGTCGCAGCTTTCTTT. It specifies CAWSVSRVAAFF.